This is a list of T cell receptor beta chains from one sample in a study of cytomegalovirus exposure and HLA in healthy donors. Sequencing was performed with immunoSEQ multiplex PCR; in TCRdb, only in-frame clones are kept and a portion is missing. This sample yields some 100,000 clones, of which approximately 76% are seen a single time; 7.7% belongs to the top ten. Material: PBMCs. The receptors stem from a woman aged 45-65 years in good health and CMV-seropositive. CDR3s include the opening cysteine and the closing phenylalanine or tryptophan. D genes are given only for firm matches. Expanded clones get a size class; other rows say once, few or many, or leave the size out.

>TRBJ2-6|21|TRBV9|TRBD2|-
TGTGCCAGCAGCGTAGGGGGGCTAGCGGGAGTAGGATACTCTGGGGCCAACGGCCTGACTTTC
CASSVGGLAGVGYSGANGLTF
>TRBJ2-1|14|TRBV4-1|TRBD1|-
TGCGCCAGCAGCCAACCGACAGGGGGCTTTGAGCAGTTCTTC
CASSQPTGGFEQFF
>TRBJ2-1|15|TRBV10-3|-|-
TGTGCCATCAGTGGCGCGAGACTAGTTTACAATGAGCAGTTCTTC
CAISGARLVYNEQFF
>TRBJ2-7|14|TRBV7-9|-|-
TGTGCCAGCAGCTTAGTTACCACTACCTACGAGCAGTACTTC
CASSLVTTTYEQYF
>TRBJ1-2|15|TRBV6-6|-|-
TGTGCCAGCAGTTACTTGGGTAAAGGAGACTATGGCTACACCTTC
CASSYLGKGDYGYTF
>TRBJ2-1|17|TRBV6-1|-|-
TGTGCCAGCAGTGAACGGGGAGCGAGGTGGACCTACAATGAGCAGTTCTTC
CASSERGARWTYNEQFF
>TRBJ2-7|12|TRBV7-9|-|-
TGTGCCAGCACTACCGGCGGGTCCGAGCAGTACTTC
CASTTGGSEQYF
>TRBJ1-1|15|TRBV4-3|-|-
TGCGCCAGCAGCCAAGATCTTACAGGGAACACTGAAGCTTTCTTT
CASSQDLTGNTEAFF
>TRBJ1-2|15|TRBV4-2|-|-
TGTGCCAGCAGCCAAGCCGGGACACCCTGGTATGGCTACACCTTC
CASSQAGTPWYGYTF
>TRBJ2-7|15|TRBV6-5|TRBD2|-
TGTGCCAGCAGTTACGCGGGAGACTTCTCCTACGAGCAGTACTTC
CASSYAGDFSYEQYF
>TRBJ2-2|15|TRBV28|-|-
TGTGCCAGCAGTCCCGGGGACACCCTCACCGGGGAGCTGTTTTTT
CASSPGDTLTGELFF
>TRBJ1-1|14|TRBV5-6|-|once
TGTGCCAGCAGCAAGGCGGGCATGAACACTGAAGCTTTCTTT
CASSKAGMNTEAFF
>TRBJ2-3|18|TRBV5-1|-|-
TGCGCCAGCAGCTCATATTCTTCGGGGTTTGCGGCCGCAGATACGCAGTATTTT
CASSSYSSGFAAADTQYF
>TRBJ2-7|16|TRBV9|TRBD1|-
TGTGCCAGCAGCGTATCAGGGGTCGGGACAGGGTCCGAGCAGTACTTC
CASSVSGVGTGSEQYF
>TRBJ1-4|16|TRBV6-5|TRBD1|-
TGTGCCAGCAGTTTAGGGGCTGGGACAGGGACGAAAAAACTGTTTTTT
CASSLGAGTGTKKLFF
>TRBJ1-1|14|TRBV7-9|-|-
TGTGCCAGCACTACAGGGTTGTCGGGAACTGAAGCTTTCTTT
CASTTGLSGTEAFF
>TRBJ2-1|15|TRBV27|TRBD1|-
TGTGCCAGCAGTTTTAAACAGGGGTCGTACAATGAGCAGTTCTTC
CASSFKQGSYNEQFF
>TRBJ1-2|11|TRBV20-1|-|-
TGCAGTGCTAGAGATCCAAATGGCTACACCTTC
CSARDPNGYTF
>TRBJ2-1|14|TRBV7-9|-|few
TGTGCCAGCAGCTTCGGCCCCACTACCAATGAGCAGTTCTTC
CASSFGPTTNEQFF
>TRBJ2-2|16|TRBV7-9|TRBD2|-
TGTGCCAGCAGCTTAGTAGCGGGGGCCGCCACCGGGGAGCTGTTTTTT
CASSLVAGAATGELFF
>TRBJ2-1|17|TRBV7-3|TRBD2|-
TGTGCCAGCAGCTTAACGGTCTCGGGGGGGCAGTACAATGAGCAGTTCTTC
CASSLTVSGGQYNEQFF
>TRBJ1-1|13|TRBV18|-|-
TGTGCCAGCTCCCCTCTGGGGGCCCATGAAGCTTTCTTT
CASSPLGAHEAFF
>TRBJ1-2|12|TRBV19|-|-
TGTGCCAGTAGTATGGGGCAGGGCGGCTACACCTTC
CASSMGQGGYTF
>TRBJ2-2|19|TRBV27|TRBD2|once
TGTGCCAGCAGCTTGCGGACTAGCGGGGGGACAAGAGGAACCGGGGAGCTGTTTTTT
CASSLRTSGGTRGTGELFF
>TRBJ2-7|14|TRBV13|TRBD1|once
TGTGCCAGCAGCTTGACAGGGGGAGGCTACGAGCAGTACTTC
CASSLTGGGYEQYF
>TRBJ1-1|15|TRBV5-4|-|-
TGTGCCAGCAGCCAGTCCGGGACACTGAACACTGAAGCTTTCTTT
CASSQSGTLNTEAFF
>TRBJ1-5|14|TRBV7-2|TRBD1|-
TGTGCCAGCAGCTACAGGGGTGGCAATCAGCCCCAGCATTTT
CASSYRGGNQPQHF
>TRBJ2-1|15|TRBV9|-|-
TGTGCCAGCAGCGTAGGAAGATCTAGTAACAATGAGCAGTTCTTC
CASSVGRSSNNEQFF
>TRBJ1-2|16|TRBV6-5|TRBD1|-
TGTGCCAGCAGTTACTCGTCGGGACAGGGGAACTATGGCTACACCTTC
CASSYSSGQGNYGYTF
>TRBJ2-1|16|TRBV5-1|-|-
TGCGCCAGCAGCTCCACCCGAGGGGCGGGAAACAATGAGCAGTTCTTC
CASSSTRGAGNNEQFF
>TRBJ2-7|15|TRBV11-1|TRBD1|-
TGTGCCAGCAGTTCCGACCGGGACAGGGGCTACGAGCAGTACTTC
CASSSDRDRGYEQYF
>TRBJ1-5|14|TRBV4-1|TRBD1|-
TGCGCCAGCAGCCGGGGCAGGGGGTTATCGCCCCAGCATTTT
CASSRGRGLSPQHF
>TRBJ2-4|16|TRBV15|-|-
TGTGCCACCAGCAGGACACCTCCGGGGGGCGCCGGCAGTCAGTACTTC
CATSRTPPGGAGSQYF
>TRBJ1-4|15|TRBV6-1|-|-
TGTGCCAGCAGTGAAAAAAGGGGGATGGATGAAAAACTGTTTTTT
CASSEKRGMDEKLFF
>TRBJ2-2|17|TRBV21-1|-|few
TGTGCCAGCAGCAAAGCTCGCCACGACACGAACACCGGGGAGCTGTTTTTT
CASSKARHDTNTGELFF
>TRBJ1-5|14|TRBV14|-|once
TGTGCCAGCAGCCGAAGGGGCAGCAATCAGCCCCAGCATTTT
CASSRRGSNQPQHF
>TRBJ2-7|16|TRBV18|-|-
TGTGCCAGCTCACCACCGTCGTTAGGGACACACCCCCGCCAGTACTTC
CASSPPSLGTHPRQYF
>TRBJ2-1|15|TRBV7-3|TRBD2|-
TGTGCCAGCAGCTTAACAGCGGGGTCCTACAATGAGCAGTTCTTC
CASSLTAGSYNEQFF
>TRBJ2-5|13|TRBV7-2|-|-
TGTGCCAGCAGCTTAGCGGGGGCGGTCACCCAGTACTTC
CASSLAGAVTQYF
>TRBJ1-5|15|TRBV6-6|-|few
TGTGCCAGCGGGTCAACAGGGAGGGCGAGACAGCCCCAGCATTTT
CASGSTGRARQPQHF
>TRBJ1-3|14|TRBV6-5|-|-
TGTGCCAGCGGTACAGGGATCTCTGGAAACACCATATATTTT
CASGTGISGNTIYF
>TRBJ2-1|16|TRBV19|-|-
TGTGCCAGTAGGGAGGGAATGGGTAGCTCCTACAATGAGCAGTTCTTC
CASREGMGSSYNEQFF
>TRBJ2-5|14|TRBV19|TRBD2|-
TGTGCCAGTAGTAGTGGGGACTATCAGGAGACCCAGTACTTC
CASSSGDYQETQYF
>TRBJ2-2|17|TRBV9|-|-
TGTGCCAGCAGCGTAGAGGTGGCGGCAGGGCAGACCGGGGAGCTGTTTTTT
CASSVEVAAGQTGELFF
>TRBJ1-1|13|TRBV7-9|TRBD1|-
TGTTCCAGCAGCTTAGGTGTGACAGGGTGCCACTTCTTT
CSSSLGVTGCHFF
>TRBJ2-7|14|TRBV7-2|-|few
TGTGCCAGCAGCAGGGACTTCAGCTCCTACGAGCAGTACTTC
CASSRDFSSYEQYF
>TRBJ2-7|16|TRBV5-1|TRBD1|few
TGCGCCAGCAGCTTGGTAGATCCGGGACAGGGGAACGAGCAGTACTTC
CASSLVDPGQGNEQYF
>TRBJ2-1|15|TRBV7-9|TRBD2|-
TGTGCCAGCAGCTTAGAGGCGGGGGGGCCGTCCGTGCAGTTCTTC
CASSLEAGGPSVQFF
>TRBJ2-7|12|TRBV27|-|once
TGTGCCAGCAGCTACAGCTCCTACGAGCAGTACTTC
CASSYSSYEQYF
>TRBJ1-5|15|TRBV2|TRBD1|few
TGTGCCAGCAGTGACGGGGACAGGGTTTCCCAGCCCCAGCATTTT
CASSDGDRVSQPQHF
>TRBJ2-1|10|TRBV6-6|-|-
TGTGCCATAGGGACAACTGAGCAGTTCTTC
CAIGTTEQFF
>TRBJ2-7|13|TRBV5-4|TRBD2|few
TGTGCCAGCAGCCGGGAGGGCTCCTACGAGCAGTACTTC
CASSREGSYEQYF
>TRBJ1-6|15|TRBV6-1|-|-
TGTGCCAGCAGCCCGACAGGACTCTATAATTCACCCCTCCACTTT
CASSPTGLYNSPLHF
>TRBJ2-5|14|TRBV9|-|-
TGTGCCAGCACCAAGGGGGGGGACCAAGAGACCCAGTACTTC
CASTKGGDQETQYF
>TRBJ2-7|16|TRBV9|TRBD2|-
TGTGCCAGCAGCCCGCCGGGACTAGCGGGGGCCTACGAGCAGTACTTC
CASSPPGLAGAYEQYF
>TRBJ2-3|14|TRBV7-9|TRBD1|-
TGTGCCAGCAGCTCAGACAGGGGGACAGATACGCAGTATTTT
CASSSDRGTDTQYF
>TRBJ2-5|13|TRBV9|TRBD1|-
TGTGCCAGCAGCCGGGACAGCCAAGAGACCCAGTACTTC
CASSRDSQETQYF
>TRBJ2-4|14|TRBV19|TRBD1|-
TGTGCCAGTAGACTAGACAGGGGGCCAAACATTCAGTACTTC
CASRLDRGPNIQYF
>TRBJ2-5|15|TRBV11-2|TRBD1|once
TGTGCCAGCAGCTCTAACAGGGGGTCGACGGAGACCCAGTACTTC
CASSSNRGSTETQYF